Presented here are 19 T cell receptor beta chains from one specimen sequenced in a study of OX40 agonist ivuxolimab in advanced cancers. Assay: immunoSEQ multiplex PCR; the TCRdb copy retains only in-frame clones and omits some. This sample has 95,000 to 150,000 clones, with 93% found just once. The source was CD4+ or CD8+ T cells sorted from blood, collected in a trial of the OX40 agonist ivuxolimab. These receptors all stem from an adult with an advanced solid tumor such as melanoma, head and neck, liver or kidney cancer.

The table lists this clone with a count of one. V usage is TRBV6-5 and J usage is TRBJ2-7; perhaps TRBD1 as D (7 bases). CDR1 and CDR2 from the germline V gene are MNHEY and SVGAGI. The CDR3 length is 15 residues. Trimming removed 10 bases from V and 4 bases from J, with 23 bases in between. The DNA for the CDR3 is TGTGCCACCAAACAGGAGGGGGCAAGTAAATACGAGCAGTACTTC. Translating it yields CATKQEGASKYEQYF.

This clone appeared a few times. The chain joins TRBV10-3 to TRBJ2-3; D not resolved. In germline, CDR1 is ENHRY, CDR2 SYGVKD. CDR3 length equals 12 residues. V was shortened by 6 bases and J by 6 bases, with 10 bases between the two germline ends. This chain's CDR3 is CAIRGMGDTQYF. CDR3 DNA: TGTGCCATCAGGGGGATGGGGGATACGCAGTATTTT.

The J gene is TRBJ1-2, the V gene TRBV6-4, with a weak D call TRBD1 (5 bases). Germline assignment: CDR1 MRHNA and CDR2 SNTAGT. The CDR3 has 12 amino acids. V was cut by 2 bases and J by 4 bases, with 5 bases left in between. This CDR3 reads CASSDRGYGYTF. The CDR3 DNA sequence: TGTGCCAGCAGTGACAGGGGCTATGGCTACACCTTC.

This chain joins TRBV5-6 and TRBJ1-2, with 8 bases matching TRBD1. Germline assignment: CDR1 SGHDT and CDR2 YYEEEE. The CDR3 sequence is 13 residues long. The V segment lost 3 bases and the J segment 8 bases; nucleotides outside the gene matches: 6. The CDR3 DNA reads TGTGCCAGCAGCTACCCGGACAGGGCCGGCTACACCTTC. This codes for CASSYPDRAGYTF.

The genes are TRBV29-1 and TRBJ1-4; TRBD1 aligns across 7 bases. The germline gives CDR1 SQVTM, CDR2 ANQGSEA. With 4 bases clipped from V and 0 bases from J, the junction kept 8 bases outside the gene matches. This CDR3 has 16 residues. For the CDR3, the DNA is TGCAGCGTTGCTACAGGGGCCTCATCAACTAATGAAAAACTGTTTTTT. Its translation: CSVATGASSTNEKLFF.

The V and J genes are TRBV7-2 and TRBJ2-7; either TRBD1 or TRBD2 may fit D (5 bases each). The V end was cut by 2 bases, the J end by 3 bases, with 11 bases between. The CDR3 is 14 residues long. In germline, CDR1 is SGHTA, CDR2 FQGNSA. The CDR3 loop is CASSLSGQGYEQYF. The CDR3 bases are TGTGCCAGCAGCTTATCGGGGCAGGGCTACGAGCAGTACTTC.

The CDR3 DNA is TGTGCCAGTAGTAACCCCTCCAGGCCCCTCGATCAGCCCCAGCATTTT. This encodes CASSNPSRPLDQPQHF. J is TRBJ1-5 and V is TRBV19; D is unclear. V was cut by 4 bases and J by 5 bases, with 18 bases left in between. Germline V CDR1 and CDR2: LNHDA, SQIVND (reference sequence). This CDR3 is built from 16 residues.

The rearrangement joins TRBV19 to TRBJ1-5; D is possibly TRBD1 (5 bases). Germline V gene lookup returns CDR1 LNHDA and CDR2 SQIVND (reference sequence). The CDR3 loop spans 14 amino acids. V was cut by 3 bases and J by 1 base, with 7 bases left in between. The CDR3 nucleotides are TGTGCCAGTAGTATCGGGACGAGCAATCAGCCCCAGCATTTT. It codes for CASSIGTSNQPQHF.

This clone was seen once. The chain carries TRBV7-2 and TRBJ2-7; TRBD1 matches 8 bases. Germline CDR1 reads SGHTA; CDR2 reads FQGNSA. V trimming: 5 bases; J trimming: 5 bases; junction bases outside the gene matches: 5. This CDR3 region has 13 residues. The CDR3 DNA sequence: TGTGCCAGCAGCGCAGACAGGGGCCACGAGCAGTACTTC. Protein: CASSADRGHEQYF.

This chain joins TRBV7-8 and TRBJ1-5, with D maybe TRBD1 (5 bases). Germline V gene data show CDR1 as SGHVS and CDR2 as FQNEAQ. V dropped 5 bases and J dropped 6 bases, with 14 bases sitting between them. CDR3 size: 14 residues. CDR3 coding DNA: TGTGCCAGCAGCCCCGGGCGCGGGGGTCAGCCCCAGCATTTT. Protein sequence: CASSPGRGGQPQHF.

The chain links TRBV6-5 to TRBJ2-5, with D tentatively TRBD1 or TRBD2 (5 bases each). The CDR3 spans 13 residues. V was trimmed by 6 bases and J by 2 bases, leaving 10 bases between them. Germline assignment: CDR1 MNHEY and CDR2 SVGAGI. The CDR3 loop reads CASRGPNQETQYF. In nucleotides, the CDR3 is TGTGCCAGCAGGGGACCTAATCAAGAGACCCAGTACTTC.

The chain joins TRBV7-9 to TRBJ2-4; 7 bases fit TRBD1. The J segment lost 9 bases and the V segment lost 5 bases, leaving 10 bases of the junction unmatched. The CDR3 is 14 amino acids. Germline V CDR1 and CDR2: SEHNR, FQNEAQ (reference sequence). CDR3 DNA sequence: TGTGCCAGCAGCCAAGGTAGACAGGGTCTCATTCAGTACTTC. As protein: CASSQGRQGLIQYF.

This chain connects TRBV2 to TRBJ2-5; the D is unclear. The V gene lost 1 base and the J gene lost 2 bases, with 8 bases spanning the gap. CDR1 SNHLY and CDR2 FYNNEI come from the germline V gene. CDR3 size: 14 residues. The CDR3 DNA is TGTGCCAGCAGTGAAGTTGGAAGTCAAGAGACCCAGTACTTC. Translation: CASSEVGSQETQYF.

The chain recombines TRBV7-3 with TRBJ2-1; maybe TRBD2 (6 bases). With 5 bases removed from V and 6 bases from J, the gap between germline ends came to 14 bases. Germline CDR1 is SGHTA and CDR2 is FQGTGA. CDR3 size: 14 residues. CDR3 amino acids: CASSPRLVGNEQFF. CDR3 coding DNA: TGTGCCAGCAGCCCACGACTAGTGGGCAATGAGCAGTTCTTC.

The chain recombines TRBV27 with TRBJ1-2; 11 bases are shared with TRBD1. This CDR3 is 21 amino acids long. CDR1 is MNHEY and CDR2 is SMNVEV in the germline V gene (reference sequence). V was pared by 1 base and J by 8 bases, with 24 bases of the junction left unmatched. The chain's CDR3 is CASSLLRGWTSGQGAFRGYTF. The CDR3 nucleotides read TGTGCCAGCAGTTTATTGAGGGGGTGGACGTCTGGACAGGGGGCATTCAGGGGCTACACCTTC.

This chain joins TRBV11-2 and TRBJ2-1, with D possibly TRBD1 on 5 matching bases. Trimming pared 0 bases from V and 5 bases from J, leaving 8 bases between. Looked up from germline, CDR1 is SGHAT and CDR2 is FQNNGV. The CDR3 totals 14 residues. The CDR3 DNA follows: TGTGCCAGCAGCTTAGACAGGGTCAACAATGAGCAGTTCTTC. Translation gives CASSLDRVNNEQFF.

The chain couples TRBV6-1 to TRBJ2-3; D remains ambiguous. The V and J ends lost 8 bases and 4 bases respectively, with 13 bases between them. CDR3 length: 13 residues. Germline CDR1 reads MNHNS; CDR2 reads SASEGT. The CDR3 reads CASAGPMADTQYF. DNA of the CDR3: TGTGCCAGCGCCGGTCCCATGGCAGATACGCAGTATTTT.

The count of this clone is one. The chain recombines TRBV7-3 with TRBJ2-3, with D tentatively TRBD1 (5 bases). Germline CDR1 is SGHTA and CDR2 is FQGTGA. V gave up 4 bases and J gave up 1 base, with 12 bases separating them. There are 15 residues in the CDR3. CDR3 bases: TGTGCCAGCAGCTCCACCCTAGGGGGCACAGATACGCAGTATTTT. This encodes CASSSTLGGTDTQYF.

The V call is TRBV7-2, the J call TRBJ2-3, with D possibly being TRBD1 (6 bases). Trimming removed 5 bases from V and 3 bases from J, with 15 bases in between. The CDR3 has 15 residues. Germline-derived CDR1 and CDR2 are SGHTA and FQGNSA. The CDR3 here is CASSLNRQDTDTQYF. The DNA for the CDR3 is TGTGCCAGCAGCCTGAACCGACAGGATACAGATACGCAGTATTTT.